The present entry profiles one T cell receptor (beta chain) with its context. Its antigen target is currently unknown. Base-call qualities are not available, and no considerably larger clone is one nucleotide away. Measured from the cysteine to the phenylalanine, the CDR3 is 15 residues long. Only the CDR3 region is kept as DNA, spanning 45 bases read in frame from base 1. CDR1 and CDR2 are drawn from the germline V gene: SQVTM, ANQGSEA. The junction shows trimming of 2 bases on V and 1 base on J, plus 13 bases between the germline ends. The QIAGEN blood and tissue kit was used to extract genomic DNA from sorted cells, and the DNA was quantified on a NanoDrop 1000. The immunoSEQ platform deep sequenced and quantified TCR alpha and beta chains by multiplex PCR of genomic DNA. The published analysis was carried out like this. IMGT gene and region definitions were used to annotate TCR sequences. Out-of-frame rearrangements were used as a proxy for the preselection repertoire and compared with in-frame clonotypes. Repertoire size was estimated with the iCHAO1 estimator supplied with the immunoSEQ platform. Clonal inequality was measured with a Gini index on in-frame amino acid clonotypes, based on the Lorenz curve. The intersect function in the R package tcR was used to count shared clonotypes, while the Jaccard index served to score similarity. Principal component analysis of V, J and V-J usage frequencies was run with the R prcomp function without normalization. This is the immuneACCESS table as TCRdb keeps it, with only in-frame sequences that have V and J called. A part of the clones is gone; compared with another copy, unresolved V genes explain less than half, and the rest is unexplained. The DNA was the basis for D and trimming; V, J and clone size are from that table. Recorded for this sample are 80,000 or so clones; around 93% of them occurred a single time. The top ten hold approximately 1.4% of the sample.

Fluorescence-activated cell sorting was used to pull naive CD4 T cells, meaning cells that were CD45RO-negative and CD62L-positive, out of the PBMCs. Each donor gave around 50 ml of fresh peripheral blood, from which PBMCs were isolated by Ficoll density centrifugation. Cell sorting was carried out on a FACSAria III instrument, and a purity above 90% was achieved for all samples. The data derive from a study of human versus mouse CDR3 diversity and MHC coevolution listed by TCRdb under 2017. For the wider study: According to reports, the immunoSEQ assay detects one in 200,000 T cells and minimizes multiplex PCR amplification bias. Three healthy volunteer blood donors were included in the human cohort, with one aged 30 to 39, one aged 40 to 50 and one aged 60 to 69 at collection. Valid reads per sample ranged from roughly 5.5 x 10^6 to 1.8 x 10^7 across mouse and human samples. Human naive CD4 T cell repertoires were used as a reference for TCR selection on multiple MHC II alleles and were compared with human-TCR-locus transgenic mice carrying single MHC II. What the study reported, not specific to this receptor: Among all compared groups, most of the three human donors had the lowest clonal inequality scores. iCHAO1 estimates gave humans the largest TCR beta repertoire, around 1.5 million clonotypes, attributed likely to selection by multiple MHC II molecules. Repertoire diversity was not considered directly comparable between humans and mice because human T cells were selected on a handful of MHC II alleles. On average, humans had more CDR3 deletions and insertions than mice, indicating greater exonuclease and TdT activity.

This sequence originates from a person aged 25-75 years in good health. What was sequenced was naive CD4+ T cells from blood. Sample cell subset or site, as interpreted from the label and publication: CD45RO-negative CD62L-positive naive CD4 T cells. The V and J genes are TRBV29-1 and TRBJ2-3; D gene: possibly TRBD2, on 5 matching bases. The base sequence is TGCAGCGTTGAACCCGAGGCGGGTGGCACAGATACGCAGTATTTT. The encoded protein is CSVEPEAGGTDTQYF.